This TCR beta chain was sequenced during a study of blood T cells in healthy people across ages. CDR1 is SGHKS, CDR2 YYEKEE, per germline (reference sequence). The CDR3 sequence is 14 residues long. V was trimmed by 2 bases and J by 0 bases, leaving 9 bases between them. Findings of the study overall: While age rose, TCR beta diversity per million T cells dropped in a roughly linear way.

Regarding this clonotype: Its antigen is currently unknown.

A second PCR of roughly 7 to 11 cycles used a sample-barcoded 5' primer and a J-beta primer mix. A template-switch adaptor that had 12 random nucleotides put a tag on each cDNA molecule. One entry per CDR3 protein results from TCRdb running MiXCR on the 5' RACE reads. The sample lists approximately 800,000 distinct CDR3 sequences; 55% to 70% were seen once. This clonotype originated in a man younger than 45 in good health. The rearrangement joins TRBV5-5 to TRBJ2-7; D is possibly TRBD1 (5 bases). Input material: blood. The DNA of the CDR3 is TGTGCCAGCAGCTTTCAAGGGGACTCCTACGAGCAGTACTTC. This sequence encodes CASSFQGDSYEQYF.